The 8 T cell receptor beta chains below were found in one sample sequenced in a study of graft-versus-host responses after intestinal transplantation. The antigens of these receptors remain unknown. Assay: immunoSEQ multiplex PCR; the TCRdb copy retains only in-frame clones and omits some. The table has about 130,000 clones, 90% to 95% seen once. Sequences were derived from unstimulated CD4+ T cells sorted from spleen or lymph node cells, sampled before intestinal transplant. The receptors come from a human donor who received an intestinal transplant.

The chain joins TRBV12-5 to TRBJ1-2; D unresolved. V was clipped by 5 bases and J by 5 bases, with 12 bases between them. The CDR3 has 13 amino acids. Germline V CDR1 and CDR2: LGHNT, FRNRAP. The CDR3 DNA follows: TGTGCTAGTGGTCCGGGCCTTTCTTATGGCTACACCTTC. Its translation is CASGPGLSYGYTF.

The J gene is TRBJ2-5, the V gene TRBV2; a possible D gene is TRBD2 (6 bases). CDR3 length equals 12 residues. V shed 7 bases and J shed 2 bases, with 8 bases lying between them. Germline values: CDR1 SNHLY, CDR2 FYNNEI. Here the CDR3 DNA reads TGTGCCAGCAATCGGGGGCAAGAGACCCAGTACTTC. It codes for CASNRGQETQYF.

The rearrangement uses TRBV6-5 and TRBJ2-7; 7 bases fit TRBD2. With 5 bases clipped from V and 2 bases from J, the junction kept 6 bases outside the gene matches. Germline V gene data show CDR1 as MNHEY and CDR2 as SVGAGI. CDR3 length: 14 residues. CDR3 in amino acids: CASSDQGLTYEQYF. The CDR3 region has the DNA TGTGCCAGCAGTGACCAGGGACTAACCTACGAGCAGTACTTC.

The chain uses TRBV7-2 and TRBJ2-5; TRBD2 agrees at 14 bases. V trimming: 5 bases; J trimming: 5 bases; junction bases outside the gene matches: 13. The CDR3 is 18 amino acids. The germline gives CDR1 SGHTA, CDR2 FQGNSA. CDR3: CASSPGLAGGPRGETQYF. The CDR3 bases are TGTGCCAGCAGCCCCGGACTAGCGGGGGGCCCTCGAGGGGAGACCCAGTACTTC.

The chain uses TRBV6-5 and TRBJ2-7; D gene uncertain. CDR3 size: 11 residues. Germline V gene sequence: CDR1 MNHEY, CDR2 SVGAGI. Between the trimmed V and J ends, which lost 5 bases and 7 bases, there was a span of 9 bases. As DNA, the CDR3 is TGTGCCAGCAGTGAACAAGAAGAGCAGTACTTC. Its protein product is CASSEQEEQYF.

CDR3 nucleotides: TGTGCCAGCAGCTTATTGCAAGAGACCCAGTACTTC. Translating it yields CASSLLQETQYF. V is TRBV5-4 and J is TRBJ2-5; D is unclear. The CDR3 contains 12 residues. Trimming shortened V by 2 bases and J by 2 bases, and 4 bases separated the two germline ends. Germline V gene sequence: CDR1 SGHNT, CDR2 YYREEE (reference sequence).

This clone was observed a handful of times. As DNA, the CDR3 is TGTGCCAGCAGTCAGGGAAGGAACACTGAAGCTTTCTTT. This gives the protein CASSQGRNTEAFF. The J gene is TRBJ1-1, the V gene TRBV6-1, with a possible D match to TRBD1 (5 bases). The CDR3 length is 13 residues. Trimming took off 5 bases at V and 1 base at J, with 8 bases between the two ends. Germline values: CDR1 MNHNS, CDR2 SASEGT.

This chain uses TRBV5-1 with TRBJ1-2; 9 bases are shared with TRBD1. The CDR3 sequence is 13 residues long. Losses at the gene ends were 4 bases for V and 7 bases for J; bases not matched to a gene: 5. Germline V CDR1 and CDR2: SGHRS, YFSETQ. The CDR3 loop is CASSPGQGAGYTF. CDR3 bases: TGCGCCAGCAGCCCGGGACAGGGCGCTGGCTACACCTTC.